Each of the 24 T cell receptor beta chains below was sequenced from the same sample in a study of blood T cells in healthy people across ages. Combining a sample-barcoded 5' primer with a J-beta primer mix, a second PCR ran for roughly 6 to 11 cycles. A single record per CDR3 protein comes from TCRdb applying MiXCR to the 5' RACE reads. The sample contains 1.5 million to 2 million distinct CDR3 sequences, just under 50% of which appear only once. The sample taken for sequencing was blood. Source of these receptors: a middle-aged woman in good health.

This clonotype was seen only a few times. The rearrangement links TRBV4-1 to TRBJ1-4; maybe TRBD1 (5 bases). Looked up from germline, CDR1 is MGHRA and CDR2 is YSYEKL. The CDR3 contains 15 residues. The V end lost 4 bases, the J end lost 5 bases, and 14 bases lay between the germline ends. The CDR3 spells CASSPVAGHNEKLFF. CDR3 in DNA: TGCGCCAGCAGCCCCGTCGCAGGGCACAATGAAAAACTGTTTTTT.

CDR3 region: CSAREPGRLNQPQHF. CDR3 bases: TGCAGTGCTAGAGAACCGGGACGGCTCAATCAGCCCCAGCATTTT. The genes are TRBV20-1 and TRBJ1-5; D perhaps matches TRBD1 (5 bases). This CDR3 spans 15 amino acids. Trimming pared 0 bases from V and 3 bases from J, leaving 12 bases between. From germline, CDR1 is DFQATT and CDR2 SNEGSKA (reference sequence).

V is TRBV7-2 and J is TRBJ1-2, with D perhaps matching TRBD1 (6 bases). Trimming stripped 5 bases from V and 2 bases from J, with 21 bases between. Germline V CDR1 and CDR2: SGHTA, FQGNSA. The CDR3 length is 17 residues. In DNA, the CDR3 is TGTGCCAGCAGCCCACCGACAGGACCAAGATCGAACTATGGCTACACCTTC. Its translation: CASSPPTGPRSNYGYTF.

CDR3 coding DNA: TGTGCCAGCAGCTTATCTACGGGGGGAGTCCAATATGGCTACACCTTC. It translates to CASSLSTGGVQYGYTF. The chain carries TRBV7-9 and TRBJ1-2; tentative D call: TRBD1 (5 bases). The germline CDR1 and CDR2 sequences are SEHNR and FQNEAQ (reference sequence). The ends were cut back, 2 bases at V and 5 bases at J, with 18 bases in the middle. The CDR3 consists of 16 residues.

The rearrangement joins TRBV4-3 to TRBJ1-1; TRBD1 matches 10 bases. Germline CDR1 reads LGHNA; CDR2 reads YSLEER. Trimming cost V 0 bases and J 7 bases; bases outside gene matches: 11. CDR3 length equals 17 residues. The CDR3: CASSQDGDDRGPDEAFF. In DNA form, the CDR3 reads TGCGCCAGCAGCCAAGATGGGGACGACAGGGGGCCTGATGAAGCTTTCTTT.

The chain has TRBV2 and TRBJ2-3; D possibly corresponds to TRBD2 (6 bases). The CDR3 spans 16 residues. Germline CDR1 and CDR2: SNHLY and FYNNEI. With 8 bases removed from V and 0 bases from J, the gap between germline ends came to 18 bases. CDR3 amino acids: CASWGPQRASTDTQYF. CDR3 DNA: TGTGCCAGCTGGGGCCCCCAGCGGGCTAGCACAGATACGCAGTATTTT.

The gene calls are TRBV6-5 and TRBJ1-5, with D unclear. The CDR3 length is 11 residues. The V end lost 4 bases, the J end lost 11 bases, and 9 bases lay between the germline ends. CDR1 and CDR2 from the germline V gene are MNHEY and SVGAGI. The CDR3 region is CASSSGQTQHF. The CDR3 DNA is TGTGCCAGCAGTTCCGGGCAAACCCAGCATTTT.

This clonotype has more than one count but fewer than ten. J is TRBJ2-3 and V is TRBV7-6; 11 positions agree with TRBD2. Germline CDR1 SGHVS, CDR2 FNYEAQ. The junction had 6 bases not matched to a gene; V was cut back by 1 base and J by 6 bases. This CDR3 contains 16 residues. CDR3 in DNA: TGTGCCAGCAGCTTAGGGGCTAGCGGGGGGCCGGATACGCAGTATTTT. It encodes CASSLGASGGPDTQYF.

V usage is TRBV9 and J usage is TRBJ2-1, with 8 bases that match TRBD1. Germline-derived CDR1 and CDR2 are SGDLS and YYNGEE. V dropped 0 bases and J dropped 9; count of bases not matched to a gene: 5. The CDR3 length is 14 residues. CDR3 loop: CASSVGTGISEQFF. The CDR3 DNA is TGTGCCAGCAGCGTAGGGACAGGGATCAGTGAGCAGTTCTTC.

As regards this clonotype: A much larger clone is a single base away; this may be a read error. V and J are TRBV7-2 and TRBJ2-3, with no clear D. V lost 3 bases, J lost 5 bases, and 6 bases lay in between. CDR1 SGHTA and CDR2 FQGNSA come from the germline V gene. The CDR3 is 12 amino acids. Written as DNA, the CDR3 is TGTGCCAGCAGCTTTATCATAGATACGCAGTATTTT. This sequence encodes CASSFIIDTQYF.

The gene calls are TRBV3-1 and TRBJ1-2; D is undetermined. The CDR3 spans 17 residues. V was clipped by 3 bases and J by 0 bases, with 17 bases between them. The germline V gene has CDR1 LGHDT and CDR2 YNNKEL (reference sequence). This CDR3 is CASSHQWPRSSNYGYTF. In DNA form, the CDR3 reads TGTGCCAGCAGCCACCAGTGGCCAAGAAGCTCTAACTATGGCTACACCTTC.

This clonotype has just a few counts. The V call is TRBV15, the J call TRBJ2-5; the D call may be TRBD1 or TRBD2 (5 bases each). The V end was cut by 0 bases, the J end by 4 bases, with 18 bases between. The CDR3 runs to 17 residues. In germline, CDR1 is LNHNV, CDR2 YYDKDF (reference sequence). CDR3 protein: CATSRDRASRGGETQYF. The CDR3 coding sequence is TGTGCCACCAGCAGAGATCGGGCCTCCCGTGGGGGAGAGACCCAGTACTTC.

The V and J genes are TRBV5-1 and TRBJ2-4; D is unclear. The DNA matches TRBJ2-5 better at its end, which makes the J call doubtful. This CDR3 contains 13 residues. Germline lookup yields CDR1 SGHRS and CDR2 YFSETQ. The CDR3 nucleotides read TGCGCCAGCAGGATGGACGATTTGGAGACCCAGTACTTC. Its translation: CASRMDDLETQYF.

The chain is built from TRBV14 and TRBJ1-1; D is ambiguous. Germline V lookup: CDR1 SGHDN, CDR2 FVKESK. Trimming removed 4 bases from V and 1 base from J, with 10 bases in between. The CDR3 contains 14 residues. CDR3 sequence (DNA): TGTGCCAGCAGCCCGGAGACCCCGAACACTGAAGCTTTCTTT. Translation gives CASSPETPNTEAFF.

This clonotype was counted once. The V gene is TRBV12-3 or TRBV12-4, the J gene TRBJ2-7; tentative D call: TRBD2 (6 bases). Gene TRBJ2-5 matches the end of the DNA better, so the J call may be wrong. The CDR3 is made up of 13 amino acids. CDR3 sequence reads: CACGPGGGETQYF. CDR3 bases: TGTGCCTGCGGACCCGGAGGAGGGGAGACCCAGTACTTC.

This rearrangement joins TRBV5-6 to TRBJ2-1; D call uncertain. The germline gives CDR1 SGHDT, CDR2 YYEEEE. This CDR3 is built from 13 residues. Trimming removed 2 bases from V and 11 bases from J, with 14 bases in between. The CDR3: CASSLNPPIKQFF. DNA for the CDR3: TGTGCCAGCAGCTTAAATCCCCCGATTAAGCAGTTCTTC. Full variable domain (outside the CDR3, taken from reference TRBV5-6 and TRBJ2-1): DAGVTQSPTHLIKTRGQQVTLRCSPKSGHDTVSWYQQALGQGPQFIFQYYEEEERQRGNFPDRFSGHQFPNYSSELNVNALLLGDSALYLCASSLNPPIKQFFGPGTRLTVL.

This clonotype has a count of ten or more. The chain combines TRBV7-9 with TRBJ2-7, with D hard to call. V lost 6 bases and J 2 bases, leaving 5 bases between the germline ends. Germline CDR1 reads SEHNR; CDR2 reads FQNEAQ (reference sequence). The CDR3 extends over 11 amino acids. In DNA, the CDR3 is TGTGCCAGCAGATCGGCCTACGAGCAGTACTTC. It codes for CASRSAYEQYF.

This clonotype has just a few counts. The CDR3 DNA reads TGTGCCAGCAGTTACGCGACTAGCGGGCTAGAGACCCAGTACTTC. Translation gives CASSYATSGLETQYF. V and J are TRBV6-2 or TRBV6-3 and TRBJ2-5; TRBD2 aligns across 10 bases. With V trimmed by 2 bases and J by 4 bases, 4 bases remained unmatched. Germline CDR1 and CDR2: MNHEY and SVGEGT. The CDR3 runs 15 residues.

This rearrangement joins TRBV7-2 to TRBJ2-5; D not certain. The CDR3 has 16 residues. V was cut by 5 bases and J by 1 base, with 17 bases left in between. Per germline, CDR1 SGHTA and CDR2 FQGNSA. CDR3 sequence (DNA): TGTGCCAGCAGCGCGGAGAGGCCATCCATCCAAGAGACCCAGTACTTC. Translating it yields CASSAERPSIQETQYF.

The chain recombines TRBV27 with TRBJ1-2, with 8 bases matching TRBD1. The length of the CDR3 is 15 residues. The germline V gene encodes CDR1 MNHEY and CDR2 SMNVEV (reference sequence). J lost 1 base, V lost 3 bases, and 4 bases had no gene match. The CDR3 coding sequence is TGTGCCAGCAGTTTTAGACAGGGGCGTAACTATGGCTACACCTTC. This codes for CASSFRQGRNYGYTF.

The chain carries TRBV27 and TRBJ1-2; no definite D call. The CDR3 is 12 amino acids. Germline V lookup: CDR1 MNHEY, CDR2 SMNVEV (reference sequence). V was trimmed by 11 bases and J by 4 bases, leaving 14 bases between them. The CDR3 DNA follows: TGTGCCCGCGGCGGGGTGACCTATGGCTACACCTTC. Residues: CARGGVTYGYTF.

The chain employs TRBV27 and TRBJ2-5; 10 bases fit TRBD1. V lost 5 bases and J lost 1; bases outside the gene matches: 7. The CDR3 runs 16 residues. From germline, CDR1 is MNHEY and CDR2 SMNVEV (reference sequence). CDR3 sequence (DNA): TGTGCCAGCAGTGCCAGGGACAGGGGCCGCCAAGAGACCCAGTACTTC. It codes for CASSARDRGRQETQYF.

The genes are TRBV20-1 and TRBJ1-2; maybe TRBD1 (6 bases). Deletions cut 2 bases from V and 6 bases from J, with 13 bases between. This CDR3 has 13 residues. The germline gives CDR1 DFQATT, CDR2 SNEGSKA (reference sequence). The CDR3 loop is CSARNRASNGYTF. The CDR3 nucleotides read TGCAGTGCTAGAAACAGGGCTAGTAATGGCTACACCTTC.

The genes are TRBV20-1 and TRBJ2-3; 8 bases line up with TRBD2. There are 13 residues in the CDR3. J was trimmed by 5 bases and V by 3 bases; bases with no gene match: 4. Germline V lookup: CDR1 DFQATT, CDR2 SNEGSKA (reference sequence). Here the CDR3 reads CSARPSGLDTQYF. DNA of the CDR3: TGCAGTGCTAGGCCTAGCGGGTTAGATACGCAGTATTTT.